Listed here are 14 T cell receptor beta chains from one sample, sequenced in a study of control samples from healthy donors and cancer patients. Here immunoSEQ multiplex PCR was the method, and the copy in TCRdb shows in-frame clones only, minus some. The sample has 100,000 to 150,000 clones, roughly 84% seen once. The specimen was blood. All receptors come from a man aged 40-55 years in good health.

The chain combines TRBV7-2 with TRBJ2-3, with 8 positions matching TRBD2. CDR1 is SGHTA and CDR2 is FQGNSA in the germline V gene. Germline trimming cut 5 bases from V and 5 bases from J; bases unmatched to any gene: 6. There are 14 residues in the CDR3. CDR3 in amino acids: CASSTGGVGDTQYF. The CDR3, as DNA: TGTGCCAGCAGCACCGGGGGGGTGGGAGATACGCAGTATTTT.

This clone was recorded once. The V call is TRBV6-6, the J call TRBJ1-5; the match to TRBD1 covers 7 bases. Germline CDR1 reads MNHNY; CDR2 reads SVGAGI (reference sequence). The J segment lost 1 base and the V segment lost 7 bases, leaving 10 bases of the junction unmatched. The CDR3 extends over 16 amino acids. CDR3 sequence reads: CASTRRTGESNQPQHF. The CDR3 DNA follows: TGTGCCAGCACCCGACGGACAGGAGAAAGCAATCAGCCCCAGCATTTT.

The V gene is TRBV9, the J gene TRBJ1-1; the D is unclear. Trimming stripped 0 bases from V and 6 bases from J, with 12 bases between. The length of the CDR3 is 14 residues. Germline V gene data show CDR1 as SGDLS and CDR2 as YYNGEE. The CDR3, as DNA: TGTGCCAGCAGCGTAGAAAGGGAAGGTGCTGAAGCTTTCTTT. Its protein product is CASSVEREGAEAFF.

The chain employs TRBV12-3 or TRBV12-4 and TRBJ1-1; the D gene is possibly TRBD1 (5 bases). Trimming removed 3 bases from V and 9 bases from J, with 14 bases in between. This CDR3 is 13 amino acids long. The CDR3 DNA reads as TGTGCCAGCAGTTTTCGGGACCAGTACCAAGCTTTCTTT. This codes for CASSFRDQYQAFF.

This rearrangement joins TRBV4-1 to TRBJ2-3; tentatively, D is TRBD2 (6 bases). The CDR3 length is 13 residues. V gave up 3 bases and J gave up 4 bases, with 8 bases separating them. Germline-derived CDR1 and CDR2 are MGHRA and YSYEKL. CDR3 DNA: TGCGCCAGCAGCCACACTAGCTCAGATACGCAGTATTTT. Its protein product is CASSHTSSDTQYF.

The gene calls are TRBV6-6 and TRBJ2-5, with 9 bases lining up with TRBD1. Trimming took 5 bases from V and 5 from J; bases not matched to a gene: 9. The CDR3 covers 15 residues. Germline V gives CDR1 MNHNY, CDR2 SVGAGI (reference sequence). Here the CDR3 reads CASSVGTGSGETQYF. In nucleotides, the CDR3 is TGTGCCAGCAGTGTCGGGACAGGGTCAGGCGAGACCCAGTACTTC.

V is TRBV2 and J is TRBJ2-3; maybe TRBD2 (5 bases). This CDR3 comprises 14 residues. The germline CDR1 and CDR2 sequences are SNHLY and FYNNEI. V lost 3 bases and J lost 2, with 9 bases in between. The CDR3 loop is CASSDTGYTDTQYF. DNA of the CDR3: TGTGCCAGCAGTGACACGGGATACACAGATACGCAGTATTTT.

This clone has a handful of counts. The V gene is TRBV5-1, the J gene TRBJ2-2; weak D call: TRBD1 (5 bases). Trimming cost V 0 bases and J 7 bases, with 13 bases left between them. The CDR3 is 15 residues long. Germline loops: CDR1 SGHRS, CDR2 YFSETQ. In DNA form, the CDR3 reads TGCGCCAGCAGCTTGGGCGTCCCAGGGATCGGGGAGCTGTTTTTT. It specifies CASSLGVPGIGELFF.

This clone was counted a few times. This sequence joins TRBV4-3 and TRBJ2-6; D uncertain. The CDR3 length is 16 residues. The germline V gene encodes CDR1 LGHNA and CDR2 YSLEER. V was shortened by 4 bases and J by 1 base, with 11 bases between the two germline ends. As DNA, the CDR3 is TGCGCCAGCAGCCCCAATATAGGGTCTGGGGCCAACGTCCTGACTTTC. Its protein product is CASSPNIGSGANVLTF.

This chain uses TRBV6-5 with TRBJ2-1; D tentatively fits TRBD1 or TRBD2 (6 bases each). Trimming cost V 0 bases and J 6 bases, with 12 bases left between them. The CDR3 runs to 15 residues. The germline gives CDR1 MNHEY, CDR2 SVGAGI. The CDR3 nucleotides are TGTGCCAGCAGTTACTCGATTGGAGGGGGCAATGAGCAGTTCTTC. Translation gives CASSYSIGGGNEQFF.

The genes are TRBV5-6 and TRBJ2-7; no definite D call. This CDR3 region has 14 residues. Per germline, CDR1 SGHDT and CDR2 YYEEEE. Trimming removed 2 bases from V and 0 bases from J, with 9 bases in between. The CDR3 bases are TGTGCCAGCAGCTTCAGAGACGGCTCCTACGAGCAGTACTTC. Translating it yields CASSFRDGSYEQYF. The full variable domain, completed using reference TRBV5-6 and TRBJ2-7, is DAGVTQSPTHLIKTRGQQVTLRCSPKSGHDTVSWYQQALGQGPQFIFQYYEEEERQRGNFPDRFSGHQFPNYSSELNVNALLLGDSALYLCASSFRDGSYEQYFGPGTRLTVT.

The chain couples TRBV9 to TRBJ2-7, with 9 bases matching TRBD1. The CDR3 sequence is 15 residues long. Germline V lookup: CDR1 SGDLS, CDR2 YYNGEE. Unmatched junction bases numbered 1, after V lost 0 bases and J lost 0 bases. The CDR3: CASSVGTGVSYEQYF. In DNA, the CDR3 is TGTGCCAGCAGCGTAGGGACAGGGGTCTCCTACGAGCAGTACTTC.

CDR3 loop: CASSQGLAGYNEQFF. The CDR3 region has the DNA TGCGCCAGCAGCCAAGGACTAGCGGGGTACAATGAGCAGTTCTTC. The gene calls are TRBV4-1 and TRBJ2-1, with TRBD2 matching 11 bases. The J segment lost 4 bases and the V segment lost 1 base, leaving 0 bases of the junction unmatched. The CDR3 covers 15 residues. Per germline, CDR1 MGHRA and CDR2 YSYEKL.

The gene calls are TRBV3-1 (or the pseudogene TRBV3-2) and TRBJ2-2; 7 bases are a match to TRBD1. From germline, CDR1 is LGHDT and CDR2 YNNKEL (reference sequence). After removal of 5 bases from V and 0 bases from J, the junction contained 3 bases not matched to a gene. There are 15 residues in the CDR3. The chain's CDR3 is CASSTGASNTGELFF. The DNA of the CDR3 is TGTGCCAGCAGCACAGGGGCCTCGAACACCGGGGAGCTGTTTTTT.